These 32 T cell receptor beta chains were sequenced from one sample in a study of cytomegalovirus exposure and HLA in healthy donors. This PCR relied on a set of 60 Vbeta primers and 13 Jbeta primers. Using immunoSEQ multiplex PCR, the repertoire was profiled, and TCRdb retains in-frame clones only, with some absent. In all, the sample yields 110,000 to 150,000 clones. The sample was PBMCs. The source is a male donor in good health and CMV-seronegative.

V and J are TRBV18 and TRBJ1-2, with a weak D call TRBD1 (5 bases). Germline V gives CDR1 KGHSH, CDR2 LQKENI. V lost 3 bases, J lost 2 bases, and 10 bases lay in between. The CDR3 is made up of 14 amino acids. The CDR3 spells CASSPPGVNYGYTF. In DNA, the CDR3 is TGTGCCAGCTCACCTCCGGGGGTAAACTATGGCTACACCTTC.

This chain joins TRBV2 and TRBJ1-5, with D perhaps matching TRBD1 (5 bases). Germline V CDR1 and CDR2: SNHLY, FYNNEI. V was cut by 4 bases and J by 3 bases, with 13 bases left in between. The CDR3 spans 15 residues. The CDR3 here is CASSVEGRINQPQHF. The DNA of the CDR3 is TGTGCCAGCAGTGTGGAGGGACGCATCAATCAGCCCCAGCATTTT.

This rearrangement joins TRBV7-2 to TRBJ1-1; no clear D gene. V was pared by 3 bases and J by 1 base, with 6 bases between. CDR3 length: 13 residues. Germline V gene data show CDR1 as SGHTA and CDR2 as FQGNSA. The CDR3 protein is CASSFTENTEAFF. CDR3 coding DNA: TGTGCCAGCAGCTTCACAGAGAACACTGAAGCTTTCTTT.

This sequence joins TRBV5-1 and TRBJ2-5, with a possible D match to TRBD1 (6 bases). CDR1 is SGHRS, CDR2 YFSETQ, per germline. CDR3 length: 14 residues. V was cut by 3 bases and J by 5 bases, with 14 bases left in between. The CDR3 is CASSSDRIGETQYF. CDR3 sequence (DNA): TGCGCCAGCAGCTCCGACAGGATTGGCGAGACCCAGTACTTC. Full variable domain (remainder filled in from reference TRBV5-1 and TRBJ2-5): KAGVTQTPRYLIKTRGQQVTLSCSPISGHRSVSWYQQTPGQGLQFLFEYFSETQRNKGNFPGRFSGRQFSNSRSEMNVSTLELGDSALYLCASSSDRIGETQYFGPGTRLLVL.

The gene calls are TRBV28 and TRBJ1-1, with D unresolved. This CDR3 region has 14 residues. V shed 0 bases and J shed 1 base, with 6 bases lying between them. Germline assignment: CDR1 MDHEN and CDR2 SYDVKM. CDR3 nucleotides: TGTGCCAGCAGTTTATGGGTGCGGAACACTGAAGCTTTCTTT. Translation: CASSLWVRNTEAFF.

The DNA for the CDR3 is TGTGCCAGCAGCTTCGGGGGAGGCAACACTGAAGCTTTCTTT. Its translation: CASSFGGGNTEAFF. V is TRBV7-9 and J is TRBJ1-1, with a tentative D call TRBD1 (5 bases). Per germline, CDR1 SEHNR and CDR2 FQNEAQ (reference sequence). V gave up 3 bases and J gave up 2 bases, with 10 bases separating them. The CDR3 sequence is 14 residues long.

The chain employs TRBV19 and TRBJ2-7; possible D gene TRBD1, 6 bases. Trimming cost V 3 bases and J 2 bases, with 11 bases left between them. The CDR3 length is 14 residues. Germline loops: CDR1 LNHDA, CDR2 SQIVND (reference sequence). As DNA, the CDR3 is TGTGCCAGTAGTATGGCAGGGGTCGCCTACGAGCAGTACTTC. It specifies CASSMAGVAYEQYF.

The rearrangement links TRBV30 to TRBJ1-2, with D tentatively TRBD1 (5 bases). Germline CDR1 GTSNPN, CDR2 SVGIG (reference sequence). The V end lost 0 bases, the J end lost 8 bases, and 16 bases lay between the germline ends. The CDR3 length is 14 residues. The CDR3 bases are TGTGCCTGGAGTGTAACAGGCGGGGTGGGCGGCTACACCTTC. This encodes CAWSVTGGVGGYTF.

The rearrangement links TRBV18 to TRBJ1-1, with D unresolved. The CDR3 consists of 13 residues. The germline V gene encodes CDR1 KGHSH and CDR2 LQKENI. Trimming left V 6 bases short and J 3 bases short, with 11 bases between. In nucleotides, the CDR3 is TGTGCCAGCTCCCCCCTCAGTTACACTGAAGCTTTCTTT. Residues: CASSPLSYTEAFF.

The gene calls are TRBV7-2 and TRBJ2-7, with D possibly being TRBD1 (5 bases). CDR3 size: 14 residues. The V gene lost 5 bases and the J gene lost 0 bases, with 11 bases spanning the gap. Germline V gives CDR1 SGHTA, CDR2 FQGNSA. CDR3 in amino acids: CASSLTRDSYEQYF. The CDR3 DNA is TGTGCCAGCAGCCTGACCAGGGACTCCTACGAGCAGTACTTC.

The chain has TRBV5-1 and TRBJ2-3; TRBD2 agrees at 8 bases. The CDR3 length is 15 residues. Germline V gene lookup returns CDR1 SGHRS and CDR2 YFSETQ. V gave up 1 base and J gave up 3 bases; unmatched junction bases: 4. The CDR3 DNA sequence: TGCGCCAGCAGCTTGCTCGCGGGGGGTACAGATACGCAGTATTTT. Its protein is CASSLLAGGTDTQYF.

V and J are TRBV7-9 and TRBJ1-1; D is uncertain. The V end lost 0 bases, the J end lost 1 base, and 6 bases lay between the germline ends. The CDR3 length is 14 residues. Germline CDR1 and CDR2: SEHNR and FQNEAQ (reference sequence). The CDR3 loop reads CASSLARSNTEAFF. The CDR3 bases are TGTGCCAGCAGCTTAGCTCGGTCGAACACTGAAGCTTTCTTT.

The CDR3 is CASSEAPGQGKSPLHF. Here the CDR3 DNA reads TGTGCCAGCAGTGAAGCCCCCGGACAGGGCAAGTCACCCCTCCACTTT. This chain uses TRBV6-1 with TRBJ1-6; 8 nucleotides align to TRBD1. This CDR3 comprises 16 residues. Germline values: CDR1 MNHNS, CDR2 SASEGT. V shed 0 bases, J shed 10 bases, and the junction held 8 bases outside the gene matches.

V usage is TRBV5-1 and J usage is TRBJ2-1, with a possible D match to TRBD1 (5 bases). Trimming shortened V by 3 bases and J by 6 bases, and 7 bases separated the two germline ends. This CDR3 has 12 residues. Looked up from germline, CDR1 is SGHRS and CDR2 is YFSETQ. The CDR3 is CASSSQGNEQFF. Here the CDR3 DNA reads TGCGCCAGCAGCTCTCAGGGCAATGAGCAGTTCTTC.

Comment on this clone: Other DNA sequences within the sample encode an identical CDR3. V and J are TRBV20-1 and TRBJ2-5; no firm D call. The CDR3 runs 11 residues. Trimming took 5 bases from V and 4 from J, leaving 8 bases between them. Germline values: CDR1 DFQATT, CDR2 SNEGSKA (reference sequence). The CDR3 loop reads CSAPSGETQYF. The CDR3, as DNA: TGCAGTGCTCCCTCGGGAGAGACCCAGTACTTC.

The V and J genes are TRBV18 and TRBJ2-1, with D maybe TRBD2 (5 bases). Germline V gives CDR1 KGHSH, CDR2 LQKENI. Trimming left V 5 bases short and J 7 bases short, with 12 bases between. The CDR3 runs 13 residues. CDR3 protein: CASSSTLANEQFF. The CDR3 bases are TGTGCCAGCTCATCAACGCTAGCAAATGAGCAGTTCTTC.

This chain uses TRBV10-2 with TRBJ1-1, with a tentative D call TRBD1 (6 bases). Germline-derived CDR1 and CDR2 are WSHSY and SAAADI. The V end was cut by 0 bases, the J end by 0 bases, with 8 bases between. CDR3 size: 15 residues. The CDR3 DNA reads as TGCGCCAGCAGTGAGTCCGCAGGGGTGAACACTGAAGCTTTCTTT. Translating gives CASSESAGVNTEAFF.

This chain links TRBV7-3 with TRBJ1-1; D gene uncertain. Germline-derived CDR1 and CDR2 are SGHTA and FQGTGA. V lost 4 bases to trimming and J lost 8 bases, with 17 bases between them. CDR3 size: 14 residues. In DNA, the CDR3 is TGTGCCAGCAGCTCCAGCCCCGGGATGGGAGAAGCTTTCTTT. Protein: CASSSSPGMGEAFF.

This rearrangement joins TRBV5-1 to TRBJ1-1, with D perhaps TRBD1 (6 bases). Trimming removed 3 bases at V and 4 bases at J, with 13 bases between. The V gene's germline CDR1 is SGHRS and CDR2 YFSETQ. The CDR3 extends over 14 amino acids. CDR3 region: CASSSNRVSTEAFF. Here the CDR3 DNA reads TGCGCCAGCAGCTCCAACAGGGTATCCACTGAAGCTTTCTTT.

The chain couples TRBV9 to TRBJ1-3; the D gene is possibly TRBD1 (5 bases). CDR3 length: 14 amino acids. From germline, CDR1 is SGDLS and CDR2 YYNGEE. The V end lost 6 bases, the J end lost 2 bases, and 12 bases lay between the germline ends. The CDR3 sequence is CASTPGGTGNTIYF. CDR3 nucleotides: TGTGCCAGCACCCCGGGGGGGACTGGAAACACCATATATTTT. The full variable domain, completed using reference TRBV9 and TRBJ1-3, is DSGVTQTPKHLITATGQRVTLRCSPRSGDLSVYWYQQSLDQGLQFLIQYYNGEERAKGNILERFSAQQFPDLHSELNLSSLELGDSALYFCASTPGGTGNTIYFGEGSWLTVV.

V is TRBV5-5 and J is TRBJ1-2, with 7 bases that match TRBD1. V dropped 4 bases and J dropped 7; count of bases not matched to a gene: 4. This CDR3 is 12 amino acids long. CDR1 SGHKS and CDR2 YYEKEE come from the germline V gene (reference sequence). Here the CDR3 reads CASSLRQGGYTF. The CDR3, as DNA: TGTGCCAGCAGCCTACGACAGGGTGGCTACACCTTC.

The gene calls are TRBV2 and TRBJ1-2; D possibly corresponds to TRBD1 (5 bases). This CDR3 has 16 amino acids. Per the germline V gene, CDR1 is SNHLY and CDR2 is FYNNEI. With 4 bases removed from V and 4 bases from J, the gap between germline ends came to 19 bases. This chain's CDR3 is CASSAEPTVVGYGYTF. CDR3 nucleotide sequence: TGTGCCAGCAGTGCGGAACCGACAGTGGTTGGCTATGGCTACACCTTC.

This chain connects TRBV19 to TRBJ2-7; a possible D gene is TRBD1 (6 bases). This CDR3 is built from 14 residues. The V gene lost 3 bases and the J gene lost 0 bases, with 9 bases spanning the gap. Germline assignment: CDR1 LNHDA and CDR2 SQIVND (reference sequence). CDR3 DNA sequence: TGTGCCAGTAGTATCAGGGGTAACTCCTACGAGCAGTACTTC. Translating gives CASSIRGNSYEQYF.

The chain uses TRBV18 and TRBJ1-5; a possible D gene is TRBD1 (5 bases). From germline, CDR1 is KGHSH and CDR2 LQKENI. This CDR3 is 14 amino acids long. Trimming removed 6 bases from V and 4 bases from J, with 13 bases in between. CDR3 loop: CASSLGGENQPQHF. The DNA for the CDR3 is TGTGCCAGCTCGCTGGGGGGAGAAAATCAGCCCCAGCATTTT.

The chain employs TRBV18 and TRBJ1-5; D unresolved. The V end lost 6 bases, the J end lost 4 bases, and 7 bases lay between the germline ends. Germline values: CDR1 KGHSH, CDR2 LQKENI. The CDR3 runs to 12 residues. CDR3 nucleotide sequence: TGTGCCAGCTCCCCCAAAAATCAGCCCCAGCATTTT. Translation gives CASSPKNQPQHF.

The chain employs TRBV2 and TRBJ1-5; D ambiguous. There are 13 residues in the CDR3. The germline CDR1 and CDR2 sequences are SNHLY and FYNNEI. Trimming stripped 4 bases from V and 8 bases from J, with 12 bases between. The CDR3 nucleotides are TGTGCCAGCAGTGTGGGCCAAACGGAGCCCCAGCATTTT. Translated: CASSVGQTEPQHF.

In DNA form, the CDR3 reads TGTGCCAGCAGCCAAGAGGTGCGGGAGAATAGCAATGAGCAGTTCTTC. Encoded protein: CASSQEVRENSNEQFF. The gene calls are TRBV14 and TRBJ2-1; the match to TRBD2 covers 7 bases. In germline, CDR1 is SGHDN, CDR2 FVKESK. This CDR3 has 16 amino acids. V lost 0 bases, J lost 6 bases, and 8 bases stayed unmatched.

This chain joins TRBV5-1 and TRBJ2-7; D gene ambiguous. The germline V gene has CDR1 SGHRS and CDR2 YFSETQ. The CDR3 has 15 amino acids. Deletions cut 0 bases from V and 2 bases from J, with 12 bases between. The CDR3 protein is CASSLVGGQTYEQYF. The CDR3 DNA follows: TGCGCCAGCAGCTTGGTCGGTGGGCAGACCTACGAGCAGTACTTC.

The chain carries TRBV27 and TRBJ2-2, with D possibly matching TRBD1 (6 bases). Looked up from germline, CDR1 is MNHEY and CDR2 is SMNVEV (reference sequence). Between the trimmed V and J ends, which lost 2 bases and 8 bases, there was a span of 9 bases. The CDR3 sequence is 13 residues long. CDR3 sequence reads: CASSLIQGGELFF. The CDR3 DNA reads TGTGCCAGCAGTTTAATCCAGGGGGGGGAGCTGTTTTTT.

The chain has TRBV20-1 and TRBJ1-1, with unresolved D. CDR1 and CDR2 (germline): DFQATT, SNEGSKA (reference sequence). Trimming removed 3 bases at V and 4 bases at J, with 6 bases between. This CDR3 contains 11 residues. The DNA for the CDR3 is TGCAGTGCTAGTCTATCCACTGAAGCTTTCTTT. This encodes CSASLSTEAFF.

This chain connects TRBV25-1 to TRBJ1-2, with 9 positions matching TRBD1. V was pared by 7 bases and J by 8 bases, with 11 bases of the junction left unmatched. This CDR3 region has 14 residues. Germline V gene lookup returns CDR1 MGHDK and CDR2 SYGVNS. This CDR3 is CASTPGQGVYGYTF. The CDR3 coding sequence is TGTGCCAGCACCCCGGGACAGGGCGTATACGGCTACACCTTC.

As DNA, the CDR3 is TGTGCCAGCAGTTCCATGCGGGGACCTGAAGCTTTCTTT. As protein: CASSSMRGPEAFF. The J gene is TRBJ1-1, the V gene TRBV6-5, with D possibly TRBD1 on 5 matching bases. The V end was cut by 4 bases, the J end by 6 bases, with 12 bases between. Germline CDR1 and CDR2: MNHEY and SVGAGI. CDR3 size: 13 residues.